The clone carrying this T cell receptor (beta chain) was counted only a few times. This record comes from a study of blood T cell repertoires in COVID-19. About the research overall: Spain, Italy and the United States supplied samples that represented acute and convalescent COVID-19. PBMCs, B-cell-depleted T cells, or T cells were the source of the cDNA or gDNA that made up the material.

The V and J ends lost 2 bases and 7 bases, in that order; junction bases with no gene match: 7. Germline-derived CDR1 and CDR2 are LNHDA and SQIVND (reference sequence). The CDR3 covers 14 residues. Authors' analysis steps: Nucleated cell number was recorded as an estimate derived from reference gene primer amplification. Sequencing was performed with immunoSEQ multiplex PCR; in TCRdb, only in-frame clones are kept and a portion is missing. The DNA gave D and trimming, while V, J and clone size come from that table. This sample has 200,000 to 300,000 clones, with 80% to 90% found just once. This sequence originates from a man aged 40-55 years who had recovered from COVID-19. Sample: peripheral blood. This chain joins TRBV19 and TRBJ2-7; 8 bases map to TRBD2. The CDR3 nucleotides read TGTGCCAGTAGTATACGCGCGGGAGGTGTGGAGCAGTACTTC. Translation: CASSIRAGGVEQYF. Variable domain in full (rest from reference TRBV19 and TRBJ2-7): DGGITQSPKYLFRKEGQNVTLSCEQNLNHDAMYWYRQDPGQGLRLIYYSQIVNDFQKGDIAEGYSVSREKKESFPLTVTSAQKNPTAFYLCASSIRAGGVEQYFGPGTRLTVT.